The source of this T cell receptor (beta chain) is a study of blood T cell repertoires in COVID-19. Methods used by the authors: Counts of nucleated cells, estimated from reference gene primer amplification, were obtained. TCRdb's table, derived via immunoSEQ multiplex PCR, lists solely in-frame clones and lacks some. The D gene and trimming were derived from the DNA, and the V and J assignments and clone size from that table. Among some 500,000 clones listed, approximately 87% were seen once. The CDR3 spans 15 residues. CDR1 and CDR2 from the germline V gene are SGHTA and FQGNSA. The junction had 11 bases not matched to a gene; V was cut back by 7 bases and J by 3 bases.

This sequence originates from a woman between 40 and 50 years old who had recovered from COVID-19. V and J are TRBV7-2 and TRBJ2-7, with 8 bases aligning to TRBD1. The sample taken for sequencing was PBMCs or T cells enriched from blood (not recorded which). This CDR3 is CASTQAGTGIYEQYF. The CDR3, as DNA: TGTGCCAGCACCCAAGCCGGGACAGGCATCTACGAGCAGTACTTC.